This entry concerns a single T cell receptor (beta chain). Its antigen is still unknown. The sample comes from a study of T cell responses to AZD1222 COVID-19 vaccine. General study points: Spike-specific TCRs gained breadth and depth after people received two AZD1222 doses. Of the AZD1222 recipients, only five or six were seropositive at baseline. A mostly white British donor set with more females was recruited, and clonal diversity was possibly underestimated.

This CDR3 is built from 16 residues. TCRdb's table, derived via immunoSEQ multiplex PCR, lists solely in-frame clones and lacks some. The sample carries 150,000 to 200,000 clones, roughly 92% recorded once. The TCR sequence derives from an adult who received the AZD1222 COVID-19 vaccine. The sample in question was peripheral blood, obtained 28 days after the second AZD1222 dose. The chain has TRBV21-1 and TRBJ2-1; the D call in the table, TRBD2, was not verified against the DNA. TRBV21-1 counts as a pseudogene. In DNA, the CDR3 is TGTGCCAGCAGCGTGGGACTAGCGGAGCCCAACAATGAGCAGTTCTTC. Translating it yields CASSVGLAEPNNEQFF.